Presented here are 6 T cell receptor beta chains from one specimen sequenced in a study of cytomegalovirus exposure and HLA in healthy donors. Amplification used 60 Vbeta primers and 13 Jbeta primers. Sequencing used immunoSEQ multiplex PCR; TCRdb keeps in-frame clones, though not all of them. The repertoire holds approximately 190,000 clones, approximately 84% seen once, with 3.8% in the top ten. Sequencing input: PBMCs. The receptors come from a man in his fifties or sixties in good health and CMV-seronegative.

This clone was seen only once. This rearrangement joins TRBV5-5 to TRBJ1-1; 11 positions agree with TRBD1. This CDR3 is built from 15 residues. CDR1 is SGHKS and CDR2 is YYEKEE in the germline V gene (reference sequence). V shed 4 bases, J shed 4 bases, and the junction held 6 bases outside the gene matches. CDR3 sequence reads: CASSLADRGLTEAFF. As DNA, the CDR3 is TGTGCCAGCAGCCTTGCGGACAGGGGGCTCACTGAAGCTTTCTTT.

The chain recombines TRBV19 with TRBJ2-5, with TRBD2 matching 10 bases. Trimming removed 7 bases from V and 5 bases from J; junction bases left unmatched: 10. CDR1 LNHDA and CDR2 SQIVND come from the germline V gene (reference sequence). The CDR3 is 15 residues long. The CDR3 nucleotides read TGTGCCAGTACTTTAAGCGGGGGGGCTTTGGAGACCCAGTACTTC. Amino acids: CASTLSGGALETQYF.

Of note for this clone: A read error may account for a junction end that differs from germline. The chain links TRBV6-1 to TRBJ1-5; 7 bases match TRBD1. In germline, CDR1 is MNHNS, CDR2 SASEGT. CDR3 size: 16 residues. The CDR3: CASSERGAGGGQSQHF. The CDR3 DNA is TGTGCCAGCAGTGAAAGGGGGGCAGGGGGTGGTCAGTCCCAGCATTTT.

This chain joins TRBV6-5 and TRBJ1-6, with D possibly matching TRBD1 (5 bases). V was cut by 7 bases and J by 4 bases, with 11 bases left in between. Germline lookup yields CDR1 MNHEY and CDR2 SVGAGI. The CDR3 length is 14 residues. DNA of the CDR3: TGTGCCAGCACCACGGGGGATTATAATTCACCCCTCCACTTT. Amino acids: CASTTGDYNSPLHF.

The rearrangement links TRBV29-1 to TRBJ2-5; TRBD1 is a possible D gene (6 bases). The CDR3 totals 12 residues. Germline V lookup: CDR1 SQVTM, CDR2 ANQGSEA. Trimming pared 3 bases from V and 3 bases from J, leaving 8 bases between. CDR3 sequence: CSVEGAEETQYF. The CDR3 DNA reads as TGCAGCGTTGAGGGGGCAGAAGAGACCCAGTACTTC.

The rearrangement links TRBV6-5 to TRBJ2-1, with 11 bases lining up with TRBD2. After removal of 2 bases from V and 7 bases from J, the junction contained 7 bases not matched to a gene. The CDR3 consists of 16 residues. The germline CDR1 and CDR2 sequences are MNHEY and SVGAGI. The CDR3 coding sequence is TGTGCCAGCAGTTACCCAACTAGCGGGGGACGTAATGAGCAGTTCTTC. It yields the protein CASSYPTSGGRNEQFF.